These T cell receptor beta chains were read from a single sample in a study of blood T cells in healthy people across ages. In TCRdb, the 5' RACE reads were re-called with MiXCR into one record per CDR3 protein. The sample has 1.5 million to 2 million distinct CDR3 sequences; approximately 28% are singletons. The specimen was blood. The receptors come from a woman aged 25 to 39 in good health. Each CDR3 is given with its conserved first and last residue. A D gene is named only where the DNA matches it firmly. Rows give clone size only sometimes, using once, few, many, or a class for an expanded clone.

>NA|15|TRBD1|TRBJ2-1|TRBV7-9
CVSSLTGGYGDEQFF
TGTGTCAGCAGCTTAACAGGGGGATACGGAGATGAGCAGTTCTTC
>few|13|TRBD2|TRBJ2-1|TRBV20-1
CSEVDGTSGREFF
TGCAGTGAAGTAGACGGGACTAGCGGGAGGGAGTTCTTC
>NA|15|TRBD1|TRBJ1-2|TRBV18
CASSPIDRANYGYTF
TGTGCCAGCTCACCGATTGACAGGGCTAACTATGGCTACACCTTC
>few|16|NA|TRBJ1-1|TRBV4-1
CASSQEVGGGHTEAFF
TGCGCCAGCAGCCAAGAAGTAGGCGGAGGCCACACTGAAGCTTTCTTT
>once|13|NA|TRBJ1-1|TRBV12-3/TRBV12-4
CASSFQVVTEAFF
TGTGCCAGCAGTTTTCAGGTTGTCACTGAAGCTTTCTTT
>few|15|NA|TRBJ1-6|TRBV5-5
CASSLGTSYNSPLHF
TGTGCCAGCAGCTTGGGGACAAGTTATAATTCACCCCTCCACTTT
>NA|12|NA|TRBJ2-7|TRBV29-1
CSIRTASYEQYF
TGCAGCATTAGGACAGCCTCCTACGAGCAGTACTTC
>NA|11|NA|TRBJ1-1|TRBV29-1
CSVPENTEAFF
TGCAGCGTTCCAGAGAACACTGAAGCTTTCTTT
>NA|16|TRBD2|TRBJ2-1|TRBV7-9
CASSLALVRERDEQFF
TGTGCCAGCAGCTTAGCCCTTGTGCGGGAGAGAGATGAGCAGTTCTTC
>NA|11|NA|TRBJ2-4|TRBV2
CASFRNNEQYF
TGTGCCAGTTTTCGGAACAATGAGCAGTACTTC
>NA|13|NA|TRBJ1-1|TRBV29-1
CSVEPGLNTEAFF
TGCAGCGTTGAACCCGGGTTAAACACTGAAGCTTTCTTT
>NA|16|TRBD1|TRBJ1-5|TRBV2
CASSDSKDRVGQPQHF
TGTGCCAGCAGTGATTCAAAGGACAGGGTAGGTCAGCCCCAGCATTTT
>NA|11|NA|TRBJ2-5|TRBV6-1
CAGNHRETQYF
TGTGCCGGCAACCATCGAGAGACCCAGTACTTC
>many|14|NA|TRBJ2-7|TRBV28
CASSHNRDSYEQYF
TGTGCCAGCAGTCACAACCGGGACTCCTACGAGCAGTACTTC
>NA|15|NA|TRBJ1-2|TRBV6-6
CASEGQAGVNYGYTF
TGTGCCAGCGAGGGTCAGGCTGGAGTCAACTATGGCTACACCTTC
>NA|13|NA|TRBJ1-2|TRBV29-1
CSEAPPEEGGCTF
TGCAGCGAGGCTCCCCCTGAGGAGGGAGGCTGCACCTTC